One sample yielded the 14 T cell receptor beta chains listed below, sequenced in a study of early T cells in non-severe SARS-CoV-2 infection. TCRdb used MiXCR to reprocess the 5' RACE reads, holding one entry per CDR3 protein. The repertoire consists of tens of thousands of distinct CDR3 sequences, with roughly 9.5% occurring once and the leading ten covering just under 6%. Sequencing was done on a sample of whole blood. The origin of the receptors is an adult who was a healthcare worker with PCR-confirmed SARS-CoV-2 infection or an uninfected control (not recorded which).

This clonotype was recorded at least ten times. The chain carries TRBV7-3 and TRBJ1-2; TRBD1 matches at 7 bases. Trimming took 6 bases from V and 4 from J; bases not matched to a gene: 14. The CDR3 loop spans 16 amino acids. Germline lookup yields CDR1 SGHTA and CDR2 FQGTGA. CDR3: CASSKGTAPLGYGYTF. CDR3 DNA sequence: TGTGCCAGCAGTAAGGGGACAGCCCCATTAGGCTATGGCTACACCTTC.

This clonotype was detected only a few times. This sequence joins TRBV27 and TRBJ2-3; no definite D call. The CDR3 is made up of 13 amino acids. Germline assignment: CDR1 MNHEY and CDR2 SMNVEV (reference sequence). V was pared by 3 bases and J by 2 bases, with 6 bases between. The chain's CDR3 is CASSFRLTDTQYF. The CDR3 coding sequence is TGTGCCAGCAGTTTTCGTCTCACAGATACGCAGTATTTT.

This clonotype has only a few counts. The genes are TRBV3-1 and TRBJ2-5, with 8 bases matching TRBD2. The V gene's germline CDR1 is LGHDT and CDR2 YNNKEL (reference sequence). V was pared by 6 bases and J by 6 bases, with 9 bases of the junction left unmatched. This CDR3 spans 14 amino acids. The CDR3 DNA reads TGTGCCAGCAGGGAAGTAGCGGGAACTAAGACCCAGTACTTC. Translation gives CASREVAGTKTQYF.

There are a few counts of this clonotype. The chain couples TRBV20-1 to TRBJ2-7, with D maybe TRBD1 (6 bases). The CDR3 length is 17 residues. From germline, CDR1 is DFQATT and CDR2 SNEGSKA (reference sequence). V was trimmed by 0 bases and J by 0 bases, leaving 18 bases between them. The CDR3 region is CSARDDVLQGYSYEQYF. The DNA for the CDR3 is TGCAGTGCTAGAGATGATGTTTTACAGGGTTACTCCTACGAGCAGTACTTC.

This clonotype occurred a few times. The chain uses TRBV7-9 and TRBJ1-2; TRBD1 is a possible D gene (5 bases). The CDR3 covers 13 residues. Per germline, CDR1 SEHNR and CDR2 FQNEAQ (reference sequence). V was clipped by 5 bases and J by 2 bases, with 9 bases between them. The CDR3 bases are TGTGCCAGCAGCCCGACAGTAAACTATGGCTACACCTTC. Encoded protein: CASSPTVNYGYTF. The full variable domain, completed using reference TRBV7-9 and TRBJ1-2, is DTGVSQNPRHKITKRGQNVTFRCDPISEHNRLYWYRQTLGQGPEFLTYFQNEAQLEKSRLLSDRFSAERPKGSFSTLEIQRTEQGDSAMYLCASSPTVNYGYTFGSGTRLTVV.

The rearrangement links TRBV10-2 to TRBJ1-1; TRBD1 might be the D (5 bases). V lost 7 bases to trimming and J lost 1 base, with 10 bases between them. There are 13 residues in the CDR3. Per the germline V gene, CDR1 is WSHSY and CDR2 is SAAADI. The chain's CDR3 is CASTDSPNTEAFF. For the CDR3, the DNA is TGCGCCAGCACCGACAGTCCGAACACTGAAGCTTTCTTT.

Many counts were recorded for this clonotype. This chain uses TRBV19 with TRBJ2-1; TRBD2 aligns across 9 bases. V lost 4 bases, J lost 0 bases, and 1 base stayed unmatched. The germline gives CDR1 LNHDA, CDR2 SQIVND (reference sequence). There are 15 residues in the CDR3. The chain's CDR3 is CASSSSGGSYNEQFF. The CDR3 DNA reads TGTGCCAGTAGTAGTAGCGGGGGCTCCTACAATGAGCAGTTCTTC. The full variable domain, with the rest looked up from reference TRBV19 and TRBJ2-1, is DGGITQSPKYLFRKEGQNVTLSCEQNLNHDAMYWYRQDPGQGLRLIYYSQIVNDFQKGDIAEGYSVSREKKESFPLTVTSAQKNPTAFYLCASSSSGGSYNEQFFGPGTRLTVL.

In its sample, this clonotype was seen many times. The J gene is TRBJ2-2, the V gene TRBV24-1, with D possibly matching TRBD1 (5 bases). Germline CDR1 is KGHDR and CDR2 is SFDVKD. Trimming removed 9 bases from V and 5 bases from J, with 12 bases in between. The CDR3 sequence is 13 residues long. The CDR3 DNA sequence: TGTGCCACCCAGGGTGCTAGAACCGGGGAGCTGTTTTTT. The encoded protein is CATQGARTGELFF.

In its sample, this clonotype was seen a few times. The chain couples TRBV27 to TRBJ2-1; 7 positions match TRBD2. Looked up from germline, CDR1 is MNHEY and CDR2 is SMNVEV (reference sequence). V gave up 7 bases and J gave up 5 bases; unmatched junction bases: 8. The CDR3 is 14 residues long. As DNA, the CDR3 is TGTGCCAGCAAGGCCGGGAGGTTCGACAATGAGCAGTTCTTC. Amino acids: CASKAGRFDNEQFF.

This clonotype has more than one count but fewer than ten. This chain links TRBV20-1 with TRBJ2-1; TRBD1 matches 7 bases. Trimming at V came to 4 bases and at J to 0 bases, leaving 6 bases not matched to a gene. The germline V gene has CDR1 DFQATT and CDR2 SNEGSKA (reference sequence). This CDR3 spans 15 amino acids. Written as DNA, the CDR3 is TGCAGTGCTAAATCGGACAGGAGCTCCTACAATGAGCAGTTCTTC. This sequence encodes CSAKSDRSSYNEQFF.

DNA of the CDR3: TGTGCCAGCAGCAACCACCGGGACAGGAATCTTCGGACGCAGTATTTT. As protein: CASSNHRDRNLRTQYF. The rearrangement joins TRBV6-5 to TRBJ2-3; 8 bases match TRBD1. Germline V CDR1 and CDR2: MNHEY, SVGAGI. With 6 bases clipped from V and 9 bases from J, the junction kept 17 bases outside the gene matches. This CDR3 contains 16 residues.

This clonotype came up a few times. The chain links TRBV5-6 to TRBJ2-7; 7 positions agree with TRBD1. The V gene's germline CDR1 is SGHDT and CDR2 YYEEEE. This CDR3 region has 13 residues. V shed 4 bases, J shed 7 bases, and the junction held 8 bases outside the gene matches. The chain's CDR3 is CASSPTGQKEQYF. The CDR3 DNA reads TGTGCCAGCAGCCCGACAGGGCAGAAGGAGCAGTACTTC.

This clonotype appeared many times. The chain combines TRBV24-1 with TRBJ2-1; 7 bases are a match to TRBD2. The CDR3 covers 11 residues. Germline CDR1 and CDR2: KGHDR and SFDVKD. With 8 bases clipped from V and 8 bases from J, the junction kept 2 bases outside the gene matches. This CDR3 reads CATMGGDEQFF. Here the CDR3 DNA reads TGTGCCACCATGGGGGGGGATGAGCAGTTCTTC.

This clonotype was detected many times. The CDR3 nucleotides are TGCAGCGTTCCTACCTTAAGTCATGGCTACACCTTC. It is translated as CSVPTLSHGYTF. The chain links TRBV29-1 to TRBJ1-2; D is unclear. Trimming pared 5 bases from V and 6 bases from J, leaving 13 bases between. Germline V gene lookup returns CDR1 SQVTM and CDR2 ANQGSEA. The CDR3 spans 12 residues.